Sequencing of this TCR beta chain was carried out in a study of blood T cell repertoires in COVID-19. Study-wide background: COVID-19 samples from acute and convalescent phases originated in the United States, Italy and Spain. PBMCs, B-cell-depleted T cells, or T cells were the source of the cDNA or gDNA that made up the material.

CDR1 MNHEY and CDR2 SVGAGI come from the germline V gene. The CDR3 is made up of 14 amino acids. V was pared by 2 bases and J by 13 bases, with 9 bases of the junction left unmatched. Methods used by the authors: Cell counts per sample came from amplifying reference gene primers. Here immunoSEQ multiplex PCR was the method, and the copy in TCRdb shows in-frame clones only, minus some. V and J calls and clone size are those listed in that table; D and trimming were worked out from the DNA. The table includes approximately 110,000 clones, 65% to 90% detected once. This TCR was sampled from a man in his fifties with acute or convalescent COVID-19. The chain combines TRBV6-5 with TRBJ2-1; 9 bases agree with TRBD2. The sequenced material came from peripheral blood. CDR3 loop: CASSYVASGVEQFF. The CDR3 DNA follows: TGTGCCAGCAGTTACGTAGCTAGCGGGGTGGAACAGTTCTTC.